This T cell receptor beta chain derives from a study of esophageal squamous cell carcinoma under preoperative chemotherapy. For the study at large: Both tumor-infiltrating lymphocytes and peripheral blood T cells had their TCR repertoires profiled.

The CDR3 loop spans 15 amino acids. The germline gives CDR1 MGHRA, CDR2 YSYEKL. V was cut by 2 bases and J by 2 bases, with 13 bases left in between. This clonotype was found many times. Its target is not known. TCRdb processed the PCR reads anew with MiXCR; each CDR3 protein has one entry. Among roughly 32,000 distinct CDR3 sequences, less than 55% were seen once, and the ten largest hold 12%. Noted time point: before preoperative PTX-NDP chemotherapy. Study observations and caveats: Abundant clones tended to shrink rather than expand after paclitaxel-nedaplatin.

This material was acquired from a patient given preoperative chemotherapy. This TCR came from a human donor with esophageal squamous cell carcinoma. The donor label of this sample is uncertain. The rearrangement uses TRBV4-1 and TRBJ2-7; D possibly corresponds to TRBD1 (6 bases). The CDR3 reads CASSQTQQGTYEQYF. CDR3 nucleotide sequence: TGCGCCAGCAGCCAAACTCAACAGGGTACCTACGAGCAGTACTTC.